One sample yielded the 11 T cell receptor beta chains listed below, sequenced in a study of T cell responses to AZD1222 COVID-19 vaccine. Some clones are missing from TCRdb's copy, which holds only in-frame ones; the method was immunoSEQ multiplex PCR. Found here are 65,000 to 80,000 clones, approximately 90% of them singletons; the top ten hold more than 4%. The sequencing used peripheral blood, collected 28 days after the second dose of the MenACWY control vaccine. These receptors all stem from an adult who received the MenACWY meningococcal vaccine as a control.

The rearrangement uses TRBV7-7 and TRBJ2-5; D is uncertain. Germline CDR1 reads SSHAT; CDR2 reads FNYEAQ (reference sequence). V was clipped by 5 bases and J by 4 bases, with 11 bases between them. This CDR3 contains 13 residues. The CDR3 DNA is TGTGCCAGCAGCCCGCGCCTTGGAGAGACCCAGTACTTC. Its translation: CASSPRLGETQYF.

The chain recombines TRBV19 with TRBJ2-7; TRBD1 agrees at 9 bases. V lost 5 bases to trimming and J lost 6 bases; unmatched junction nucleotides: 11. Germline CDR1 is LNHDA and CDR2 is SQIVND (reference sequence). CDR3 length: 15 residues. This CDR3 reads CASSSGTGYGREQYF. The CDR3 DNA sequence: TGTGCCAGTAGTTCCGGGACAGGGTACGGCCGCGAGCAGTACTTC.

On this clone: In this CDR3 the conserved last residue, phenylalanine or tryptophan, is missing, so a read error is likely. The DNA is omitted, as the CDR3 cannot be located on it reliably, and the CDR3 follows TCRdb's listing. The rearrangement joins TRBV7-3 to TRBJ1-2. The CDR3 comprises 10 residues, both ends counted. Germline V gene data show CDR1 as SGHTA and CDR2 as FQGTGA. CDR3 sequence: CASSSTPGPR.

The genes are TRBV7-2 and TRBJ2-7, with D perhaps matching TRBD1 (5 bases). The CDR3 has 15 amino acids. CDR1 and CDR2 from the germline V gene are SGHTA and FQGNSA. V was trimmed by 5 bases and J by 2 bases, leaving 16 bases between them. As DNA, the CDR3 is TGTGCCAGCAGCGGGGCGATTAGCAAACCCTACGAGCAGTACTTC. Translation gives CASSGAISKPYEQYF. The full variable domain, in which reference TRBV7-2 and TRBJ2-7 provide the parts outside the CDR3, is GAGVSQSPSNKVTEKGKDVELRCDPISGHTALYWYRQSLGQGLEFLIYFQGNSAPDKSGLPSDRFSAERTGGSVSTLTIQRTQQEDSAVYLCASSGAISKPYEQYFGPGTRLTVT.

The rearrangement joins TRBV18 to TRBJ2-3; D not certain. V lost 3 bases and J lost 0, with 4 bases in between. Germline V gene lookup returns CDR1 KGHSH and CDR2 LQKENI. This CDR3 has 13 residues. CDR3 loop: CASSPYSTDTQYF. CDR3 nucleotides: TGTGCCAGCTCACCTTACAGCACAGATACGCAGTATTTT.

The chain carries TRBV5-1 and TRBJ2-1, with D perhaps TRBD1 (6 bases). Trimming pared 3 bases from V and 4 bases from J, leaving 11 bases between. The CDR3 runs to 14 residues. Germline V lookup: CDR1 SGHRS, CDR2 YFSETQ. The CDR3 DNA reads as TGCGCCAGCAGCTCTTCCGGGACATACAATGAGCAGTTCTTC. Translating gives CASSSSGTYNEQFF.

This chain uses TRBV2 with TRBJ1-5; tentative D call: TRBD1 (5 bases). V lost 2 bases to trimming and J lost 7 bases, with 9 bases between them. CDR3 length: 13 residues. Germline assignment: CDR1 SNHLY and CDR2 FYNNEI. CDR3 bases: TGTGCCAGCAGTGAATCCAGGGACCAGCCCCAGCATTTT. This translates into CASSESRDQPQHF.

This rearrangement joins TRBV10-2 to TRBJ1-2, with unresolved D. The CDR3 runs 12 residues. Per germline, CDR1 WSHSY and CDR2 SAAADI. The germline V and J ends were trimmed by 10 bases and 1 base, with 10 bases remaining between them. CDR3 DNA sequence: TGCGCCACCTCCGGGAGTAACTATGGCTACACCTTC. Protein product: CATSGSNYGYTF.

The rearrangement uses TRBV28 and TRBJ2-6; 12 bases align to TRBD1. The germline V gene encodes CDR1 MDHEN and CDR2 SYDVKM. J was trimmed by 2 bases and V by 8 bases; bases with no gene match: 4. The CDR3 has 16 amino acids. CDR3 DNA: TGTGCCAGCGTCCGGGACAGGGGGCCTGGGGCCAACGTCCTGACTTTC. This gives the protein CASVRDRGPGANVLTF. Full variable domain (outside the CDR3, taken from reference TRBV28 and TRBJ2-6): DVKVTQSSRYLVKRTGEKVFLECVQDMDHENMFWYRQDPGLGLRLIYFSYDVKMKEKGDIPEGYSVSREKKERFSLILESASTNQTSMYLCASVRDRGPGANVLTFGAGSRLTVL.

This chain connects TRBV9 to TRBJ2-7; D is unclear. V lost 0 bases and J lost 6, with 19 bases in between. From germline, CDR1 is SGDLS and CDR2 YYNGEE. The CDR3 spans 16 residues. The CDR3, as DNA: TGTGCCAGCAGCGTAGCTCCTCGGGCGCCCCTGGCCGAGCAGTACTTC. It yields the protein CASSVAPRAPLAEQYF.

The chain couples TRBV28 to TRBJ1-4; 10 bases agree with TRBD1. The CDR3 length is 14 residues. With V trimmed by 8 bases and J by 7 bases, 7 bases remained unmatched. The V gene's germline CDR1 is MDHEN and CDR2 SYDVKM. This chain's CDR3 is CASGPGQGGEKLFF. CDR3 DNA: TGTGCCAGCGGACCAGGACAGGGGGGTGAAAAACTGTTTTTT.